The rows below give T cell receptor beta chains drawn from one sample of a study of technical replicates of blood from a handful of donors. Only in-frame clones appear in the TCRdb table, and some are missing; sequencing was by immunoSEQ multiplex PCR. The data hold under 85,000 clones, with roughly 92% observed a single time. Sequencing input: T cells isolated from PBMCs. The receptors come from a human donor in good health. Each CDR3 is given with its conserved first and last residue. Each record gives: V gene, CDR3 length, J gene, clone size, D gene, CDR3 protein, CDR3 DNA. A D gene is named only where the DNA matches it firmly. Only part of the rows carry a size: once, few, many, or a class if the clone is expanded.

TRBV4-3	17	TRBJ2-3	NA	NA	CASSQDTEGRGTDTQYF	TGCGCCAGCAGCCAAGATACGGAGGGCCGAGGCACAGATACGCAGTATTTT
TRBV12-5	13	TRBJ1-2	NA	NA	CASEGRGSYGYTF	TGTGCTAGTGAGGGTCGGGGGTCGTATGGCTACACCTTC
TRBV5-4	14	TRBJ1-4	NA	TRBD1	CASSFWDRNEKLFF	TGTGCCAGCAGCTTCTGGGACAGAAATGAAAAACTGTTTTTT
TRBV5-6	15	TRBJ1-1	NA	NA	CASSFLAQGATEAFF	TGTGCCAGCAGCTTTTTGGCCCAAGGGGCCACTGAAGCTTTCTTT
TRBV19	15	TRBJ2-1	NA	TRBD2	CASSISGTSGHEQFF	TGTGCCAGTAGCATCTCAGGGACTAGTGGCCATGAGCAGTTCTTC
TRBV30	13	TRBJ1-1	NA	NA	CACDPTGFSEAFF	TGTGCCTGTGATCCAACAGGGTTTTCTGAAGCTTTCTTT
TRBV7-2	12	TRBJ2-7	NA	NA	CASSLVIDEQYF	TGTGCCAGCAGCTTAGTTATCGACGAGCAGTACTTC
TRBV9	15	TRBJ1-2	NA	NA	CASSVGTGGYYGYTF	TGTGCCAGCAGCGTGGGGACGGGAGGATACTATGGCTACACCTTC
TRBV5-1	17	TRBJ2-2	NA	TRBD1	CASSLRSEQGITGELFF	TGCGCCAGCAGCTTACGATCTGAACAGGGGATCACCGGGGAGCTGTTTTTT
TRBV13	14	TRBJ1-2	NA	TRBD1	CASSLVTGDYGYTF	TGTGCCAGCAGCTTAGTCACAGGGGACTATGGCTACACCTTC
TRBV4-2	16	TRBJ1-3	NA	NA	CASSQDLGVSGNTIYF	TGTGCCAGCAGCCAAGATCTCGGGGTATCTGGAAACACCATATATTTT
TRBV5-1	15	TRBJ2-1	NA	TRBD2	CASSTGGGRYNEQFF	TGCGCCAGCAGCACCGGGGGCGGGAGGTACAATGAGCAGTTCTTC
TRBV10-3	16	TRBJ2-3	NA	NA	CAISDPVEANPDTQYF	TGTGCCATCAGTGACCCCGTCGAGGCCAACCCAGATACGCAGTATTTT
TRBV27	15	TRBJ2-7	NA	TRBD2	CASSLWGLAYSEQYF	TGTGCCAGCAGTTTATGGGGACTAGCATATTCCGAGCAGTACTTC
TRBV30	13	TRBJ1-5	once	NA	CAWNQRGMEPQHF	TGTGCCTGGAATCAGCGAGGGATGGAGCCCCAGCATTTT
TRBV12-5	13	TRBJ2-7	NA	NA	CASGPAASHEQYF	TGTGCTAGTGGTCCGGCGGCATCCCACGAGCAGTACTTC
TRBV11-3	16	TRBJ2-3	NA	NA	CASFRFSCPGSDTQYF	TGTGCCAGCTTTAGGTTTAGTTGTCCGGGTTCGGATACGCAGTATTTT
TRBV5-6	18	TRBJ2-7	NA	TRBD1	CASSGSGTGDEPSYEQYF	TGTGCCAGCAGCGGATCCGGGACAGGGGATGAACCCTCCTACGAGCAGTACTTC
TRBV28	12	TRBJ1-5	NA	NA	CASSSGWEPQHF	TGTGCCAGCAGTTCAGGTTGGGAGCCCCAGCATTTT
TRBV9	14	TRBJ1-1	NA	NA	CASSVLGENTEAFF	TGTGCCAGCAGCGTCCTCGGGGAGAACACTGAAGCTTTCTTT
TRBV9	15	TRBJ2-7	NA	TRBD2	CASSVPSGYSYEQYF	TGTGCCAGCAGCGTACCTAGCGGGTATTCCTACGAGCAGTACTTC
TRBV28	13	TRBJ1-4	NA	TRBD1	CASRDRFNEKLFF	TGTGCCAGCCGGGACAGATTTAATGAAAAACTGTTTTTT
TRBV11-2	16	TRBJ1-4	NA	NA	CASSLVGSGISEKLFF	TGTGCCAGCAGCTTAGTTGGGTCAGGGATTAGCGAAAAACTGTTTTTT
TRBV5-6	15	TRBJ2-7	NA	NA	CASSRLIDSPYEQYF	TGTGCCAGCAGTCGATTGATCGACAGTCCCTACGAGCAGTACTTC
TRBV7-9	14	TRBJ1-2	NA	NA	CASSLAQGRSGYTF	TGTGCCAGCAGCTTAGCGCAGGGAAGAAGTGGCTACACCTTC
TRBV4-1	16	TRBJ2-2	NA	TRBD2	CASSQEVGGLSGELFF	TGCGCCAGCAGCCAAGAGGTGGGAGGGCTGTCCGGGGAGCTGTTTTTT
TRBV4-3	17	TRBJ2-1	NA	TRBD2	CASSQDPGLAYYNEQFF	TGCGCCAGCAGCCAAGATCCGGGACTAGCCTACTACAATGAGCAGTTCTTC
TRBV19	14	TRBJ2-5	NA	TRBD1	CASTATGDQETQYF	TGTGCCAGTACCGCCACAGGGGACCAAGAGACCCAGTACTTC
TRBV4-1	14	TRBJ2-7	once	TRBD2	CASSHGTSAYEQYF	TGCGCCAGCAGCCACGGGACTAGCGCCTACGAGCAGTACTTC
TRBV30	15	TRBJ1-2	NA	TRBD1	CAYNLGQGVGYGYTF	TGTGCCTATAACCTCGGACAGGGGGTAGGATATGGCTACACCTTC
TRBV7-8	12	TRBJ2-7	NA	NA	CASSSFRDEQYF	TGTGCCAGCAGCTCCTTCAGGGACGAGCAGTACTTC
TRBV5-6	17	TRBJ2-1	NA	TRBD2	CASSSPRERERNNEQFF	TGTGCCAGCAGCTCCCCTAGGGAGCGGGAGCGGAACAATGAGCAGTTCTTC
TRBV5-4	14	TRBJ1-1	NA	NA	CASSLDRQDTEAFF	TGTGCCAGCAGCTTGGACAGGCAAGACACTGAAGCTTTCTTT
TRBV6-6	16	TRBJ2-3	NA	TRBD1	CASSYYGQGATDTQYF	TGTGCCAGCAGTTATTATGGACAGGGGGCCACAGATACGCAGTATTTT
TRBV9	17	TRBJ2-1	once	TRBD2	CASSPTPSSGRVNEQFF	TGTGCCAGCAGCCCAACCCCGAGTAGCGGGAGAGTCAATGAGCAGTTCTTC
TRBV19	16	TRBJ2-2	NA	TRBD2	CASSTLAGGATGELFF	TGTGCCAGTAGCACGCTAGCGGGAGGCGCCACCGGGGAGCTGTTTTTT
TRBV19	14	TRBJ1-1	NA	TRBD1	CASSRTGTHTEAFF	TGTGCCAGTAGCCGGACAGGGACTCACACTGAAGCTTTCTTT
TRBV4-1	16	TRBJ2-1	NA	TRBD2	CASSQPGLASYNEQFF	TGCGCCAGCAGCCAACCGGGACTAGCATCCTACAATGAGCAGTTCTTC
TRBV25-1	14	TRBJ2-5	NA	TRBD2	CASSGWEGRETQYF	TGTGCCAGCAGTGGGTGGGAGGGAAGAGAGACCCAGTACTTC
TRBV7-6	16	TRBJ2-5	NA	NA	CASSLGPGGYQETQYF	TGTGCCAGCAGCTTGGGCCCAGGGGGGTACCAAGAGACCCAGTACTTC
TRBV30	14	TRBJ2-7	NA	NA	CAWSEDLTAYEQYF	TGTGCCTGGAGCGAGGACTTAACGGCCTACGAGCAGTACTTC
TRBV5-6	15	TRBJ2-1	NA	TRBD2	CASSFQREGYNEQFF	TGTGCCAGCAGCTTCCAGCGGGAGGGCTACAATGAGCAGTTCTTC
TRBV4-1	17	TRBJ1-5	NA	TRBD1	CASSRRWTGEVRQPQHF	TGCGCCAGCAGCCGCCGGTGGACAGGGGAGGTGAGACAGCCCCAGCATTTT
TRBV11-3	14	TRBJ1-2	NA	NA	CASSLNPRVYGYTF	TGTGCCAGCAGTTTAAACCCGCGGGTCTATGGCTACACCTTC
TRBV29-1	14	TRBJ1-3	NA	NA	CSVLTPTSGNTIYF	TGCAGCGTTCTGACACCGACCTCTGGAAACACCATATATTTT
TRBV7-3	13	TRBJ2-7	NA	NA	CASSDEFGTEQYF	TGTGCCAGCAGCGACGAGTTCGGGACAGAGCAGTACTTC